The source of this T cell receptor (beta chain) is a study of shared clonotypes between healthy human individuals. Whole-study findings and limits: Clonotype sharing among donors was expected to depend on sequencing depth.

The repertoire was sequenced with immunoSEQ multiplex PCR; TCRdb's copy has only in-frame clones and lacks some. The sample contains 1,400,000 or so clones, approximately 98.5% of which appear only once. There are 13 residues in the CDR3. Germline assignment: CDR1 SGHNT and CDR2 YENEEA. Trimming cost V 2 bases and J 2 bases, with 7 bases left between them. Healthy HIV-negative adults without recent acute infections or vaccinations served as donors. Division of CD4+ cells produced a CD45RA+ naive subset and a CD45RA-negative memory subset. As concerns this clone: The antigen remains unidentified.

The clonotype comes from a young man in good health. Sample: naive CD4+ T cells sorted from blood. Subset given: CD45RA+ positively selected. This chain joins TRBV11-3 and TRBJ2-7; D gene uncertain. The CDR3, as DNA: TGTGCCAGCAGCTTACCCACCACCTACGAGCAGTACTTC. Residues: CASSLPTTYEQYF.